A single sample is the source of the 14 T cell receptor beta chains below, sequenced in a study of cytomegalovirus exposure and HLA in healthy donors. Primers for the PCR totalled 60 Vbeta and 13 Jbeta. TCRdb's copy holds only in-frame clones and misses some; the assay was immunoSEQ multiplex PCR. The sample contains fewer than 200,000 clones, roughly 80% of which appear only once. Material for sequencing was PBMCs. Receptor source: a woman aged 18 to 35 in good health and CMV-seronegative.

This clone was found a few times. J is TRBJ1-4 and V is TRBV7-9, with TRBD1 matching over 7 bases. CDR3 length: 14 amino acids. V shed 2 bases and J 7 bases; nucleotides not matched to a gene: 4. Looked up from germline, CDR1 is SEHNR and CDR2 is FQNEAQ (reference sequence). The CDR3 sequence: CASSLTTGLEKLFF. DNA for the CDR3: TGTGCCAGCAGCTTAACGACAGGGCTTGAAAAACTGTTTTTT.

This rearrangement joins TRBV21-1 to TRBJ2-3; no DNA check was done on the table's D call, TRBD2. TRBV21-1 is tagged as a pseudogene. The CDR3 sequence is 16 residues long. The CDR3 loop is CASSKGRGADTDTQYF. DNA for the CDR3: TGTGCCAGCAGCAAAGGGCGGGGGGCGGACACAGATACGCAGTATTTT.

V is TRBV27 and J is TRBJ2-7, with TRBD2 matching over 13 bases. The germline V gene encodes CDR1 MNHEY and CDR2 SMNVEV (reference sequence). The J segment lost 7 bases and the V segment lost 6 bases, leaving 3 bases of the junction unmatched. The CDR3 is 13 residues long. This CDR3 is CASSRTSGREQYF. The CDR3 nucleotides are TGTGCCAGCAGCCGGACTAGCGGGAGAGAGCAGTACTTC.

The table lists this clone with a few counts. V is TRBV6-5 and J is TRBJ2-2, with 7 positions matching TRBD2. V shed 7 bases, J shed 6 bases, and the junction held 2 bases outside the gene matches. The germline V gene has CDR1 MNHEY and CDR2 SVGAGI. CDR3 size: 12 residues. The CDR3 sequence is CASTGRAGELFF. The CDR3 DNA is TGTGCCAGCACAGGGAGGGCCGGGGAGCTGTTTTTT.

The chain employs TRBV11-2 and TRBJ2-5; no definite D call. Germline V gives CDR1 SGHAT, CDR2 FQNNGV. Trimming left V 3 bases short and J 1 base short, with 6 bases between. There are 13 residues in the CDR3. The CDR3 bases are TGTGCCAGCAGCTTCGTTGTCCAAGAGACCCAGTACTTC. It is translated as CASSFVVQETQYF.

The chain combines TRBV12-5 with TRBJ2-7; TRBD2 matches 12 bases. The J segment lost 4 bases and the V segment lost 6 bases, leaving 10 bases of the junction unmatched. CDR1 and CDR2 from the germline V gene are LGHNT and FRNRAP. CDR3 length: 16 amino acids. CDR3: CASGSPETSGSYEQYF. The CDR3 DNA sequence: TGTGCTAGTGGCTCCCCAGAGACTAGCGGGAGTTACGAGCAGTACTTC.

This clone was counted a single time. This chain connects TRBV7-2 to TRBJ2-3, with D possibly TRBD2 on 5 matching bases. The germline gives CDR1 SGHTA, CDR2 FQGNSA. V was cut by 4 bases and J by 3 bases, with 8 bases left in between. The CDR3 consists of 13 residues. CDR3 residues: CASSSDYTDTQYF. The CDR3 DNA is TGTGCCAGCAGCTCCGACTATACAGATACGCAGTATTTT.

The chain combines TRBV30 with TRBJ1-3, with 9 bases lining up with TRBD1. There are 16 residues in the CDR3. V shed 0 bases and J 5 bases; nucleotides not matched to a gene: 8. From germline, CDR1 is GTSNPN and CDR2 SVGIG (reference sequence). The CDR3 loop reads CAWSVSRDRARNTIYF. CDR3 nucleotide sequence: TGTGCCTGGAGTGTTTCCCGGGACAGGGCTAGAAACACCATATATTTT. Variable domain in full (rest from reference TRBV30 and TRBJ1-3): SQTIHQWPATLVQPVGSPLSLECTVEGTSNPNLYWYRQAAGRGLQLLFYSVGIGQISSEVPQNLSASRPQDRQFILSSKKLLLSDSGFYLCAWSVSRDRARNTIYFGEGSWLTVV.

This chain uses TRBV19 with TRBJ2-1; 8 nucleotides line up with TRBD1. This CDR3 spans 14 amino acids. Germline CDR1 LNHDA, CDR2 SQIVND (reference sequence). V gave up 7 bases and J gave up 12 bases; unmatched junction bases: 14. The CDR3 sequence is CASKGGQVGGGQFF. As DNA, the CDR3 is TGTGCCAGTAAGGGGGGACAGGTCGGAGGGGGGCAGTTCTTC.

This clone was found a few times. CDR3 bases: TGTGCCAGCAGCTTCCTAGAACAAGAGACCCAGTACTTC. Translating it yields CASSFLEQETQYF. This sequence joins TRBV11-1 and TRBJ2-5; no clear D. Germline CDR1 is SGHAT and CDR2 is FQDESV (reference sequence). This CDR3 spans 13 amino acids. V was clipped by 3 bases and J by 2 bases, with 7 bases between them.

In DNA, the CDR3 is TGTGCCACCCAACCAGCGGGAGTAGAATTAGATACGCAGTATTTT. This gives the protein CATQPAGVELDTQYF. This chain connects TRBV19 to TRBJ2-3, with TRBD2 matching 8 bases. The CDR3 contains 15 residues. The germline V gene encodes CDR1 LNHDA and CDR2 SQIVND (reference sequence). V was pared by 10 bases and J by 5 bases, with 14 bases of the junction left unmatched.

Notes on this clone: Other DNA sequences in the same sample also yield this CDR3. This chain joins TRBV5-4 and TRBJ2-7, with 7 bases identical to TRBD1. The trim removed 0 bases at V and 0 bases at J, leaving 0 bases unmatched. CDR1 is SGHNT, CDR2 YYREEE, per germline (reference sequence). The CDR3 is 14 amino acids. CDR3 region: CASSLDRGSYEQYF. Here the CDR3 DNA reads TGTGCCAGCAGCTTGGACAGGGGCTCCTACGAGCAGTACTTC.

This clone appeared once. V and J are TRBV6-6 and TRBJ2-5; D unclear. Between the trimmed V and J ends, which lost 6 bases and 4 bases, there was a span of 6 bases. The CDR3 consists of 11 residues. The V gene's germline CDR1 is MNHNY and CDR2 SVGAGI (reference sequence). Here the CDR3 reads CASSRRETQYF. DNA of the CDR3: TGTGCCAGCAGCAGAAGAGAGACCCAGTACTTC.

The chain joins TRBV27 to TRBJ2-7; TRBD2 agrees at 15 bases. CDR1 MNHEY and CDR2 SMNVEV come from the germline V gene (reference sequence). J was trimmed by 3 bases and V by 2 bases; bases with no gene match: 8. The CDR3 sequence is 18 residues long. The CDR3 reads CASSLRTSGRVSGYEQYF. CDR3 coding DNA: TGTGCCAGCAGTTTAAGGACTAGCGGGAGGGTATCTGGCTACGAGCAGTACTTC.